This T cell receptor (beta chain) was documented in a study of blood T cell repertoires in COVID-19. Profiling relied on immunoSEQ multiplex PCR, and the TCRdb table lists in-frame clones only, not all of them. This table has about 340,000 clones, 80% to 90% appearing once. J was trimmed by 2 bases and V by 6 bases; bases with no gene match: 12. Germline V gene lookup returns CDR1 SGHRS and CDR2 YFSETQ. This CDR3 has 16 amino acids. The specimen was PBMCs or T cells enriched from blood (not recorded which). The chain employs TRBV5-1 and TRBJ2-3; TRBD2 matches 7 bases. The clonotype originates from a woman in her thirties or forties with acute COVID-19. The DNA for the CDR3 is TGCGCCAGCACCCACGGCTGGACTAGAACCACAGATACGCAGTATTTT. Translation: CASTHGWTRTTDTQYF. The variable domain in full, with the rest retrieved from reference TRBV5-1 and TRBJ2-3, is KAGVTQTPRYLIKTRGQQVTLSCSPISGHRSVSWYQQTPGQGLQFLFEYFSETQRNKGNFPGRFSGRQFSNSRSEMNVSTLELGDSALYLCASTHGWTRTTDTQYFGPGTRLTVL.